This note documents a single TCR beta chain sequence. The entry originates in a study of blood T cell repertoires in COVID-19. Study overall: The United States, Italy and Spain were the sources of the acute and convalescent COVID-19 samples.

Original analysis: Amplification with reference gene primers provided the estimates of nucleated cell counts. Generated by immunoSEQ multiplex PCR, the TCRdb table keeps only in-frame clones and is missing some. Clonal size and the V and J genes are those of that table, whereas D and trimming came from the DNA. This sample has about 210,000 clones, with 84% found just once. Trimming removed 6 bases from V and 8 bases from J; junction bases left unmatched: 13. CDR3 length: 17 residues. CDR1 SGHTA and CDR2 FQGTGA come from the germline V gene. The chain joins TRBV7-3 to TRBJ2-1; 13 bases line up with TRBD2. The TCR comes from a woman in her forties or fifties with active or convalescent COVID-19. What was sequenced was peripheral blood. CDR3 DNA sequence: TGTGCCAGCAGACCTGGGACTAGCGGGACCCCGTCGGATGAGCAGTTCTTC. It yields the protein CASRPGTSGTPSDEQFF.